Below are 22 T cell receptor beta chains sequenced from a single sample in a study of T cell repertoires in cytomegalovirus infection. One entry per CDR3 protein, called by TCRdb with MiXCR from the reads. The data contain about 500,000 distinct CDR3 sequences, around 30% of them singletons. These receptors have no identified antigens. The specimen comprised cultured PBMCs, sampled from culture after CMV antigen stimulation. These receptors were obtained from a human donor in good health (CMV status not recorded). Some clones in this sample may be carry-over from other donors' samples.

V gene TRBV11-3 combines with J gene TRBJ2-2, with D tentatively TRBD1 (5 bases). V lost 4 bases, J lost 6 bases, and 18 bases lay in between. This CDR3 region has 16 residues. Germline V gene lookup returns CDR1 SGHNT and CDR2 YENEEA. CDR3 region: CASSSKRQPYAGELFF. The CDR3 region has the DNA TGTGCCAGCAGCTCGAAAAGACAGCCTTACGCCGGGGAGCTGTTTTTT.

The chain uses TRBV28 and TRBJ1-2, with D perhaps matching TRBD1 (6 bases). V was clipped by 7 bases and J by 7 bases, with 22 bases between them. This CDR3 comprises 15 residues. Germline V gene sequence: CDR1 MDHEN, CDR2 SYDVKM. DNA for the CDR3: TGTGCCAGCATATCCAACCCGGGGGCTCGGGTTGGCTACACCTTC. It specifies CASISNPGARVGYTF.

This sequence joins TRBV28 and TRBJ2-5; D remains ambiguous. This CDR3 is 12 amino acids long. Germline V CDR1 and CDR2: MDHEN, SYDVKM. V was cut by 3 bases and J by 7 bases, with 9 bases left in between. The CDR3 bases are TGTGCCAGCAGTTTGTTGGCTGGGACCCAGTACTTC. Amino acid sequence: CASSLLAGTQYF.

This clonotype was recorded a few times. The chain uses TRBV29-1 and TRBJ2-1; 8 bases line up with TRBD2. With 6 bases clipped from V and 3 bases from J, the junction kept 10 bases outside the gene matches. Germline V gene data show CDR1 as SQVTM and CDR2 as ANQGSEA. The CDR3 is 15 amino acids. CDR3 nucleotide sequence: TGCAGCGTGCAAACCGGGACTAGAAACTACAATGAGCAGTTCTTC. It translates to CSVQTGTRNYNEQFF.

V usage is TRBV24-1 and J usage is TRBJ2-1; perhaps TRBD1 as D (5 bases). The CDR3 has 14 amino acids. Germline V gene sequence: CDR1 KGHDR, CDR2 SFDVKD. Trimming took off 5 bases at V and 0 bases at J, with 7 bases between the two ends. CDR3 in amino acids: CATSGQNSYNEQFF. The CDR3 DNA sequence: TGTGCCACCAGTGGACAGAACTCCTACAATGAGCAGTTCTTC.

This chain links TRBV7-3 with TRBJ2-5, with 10 bases that match TRBD1. From germline, CDR1 is SGHTA and CDR2 FQGTGA. J gave up 5 bases and V 5 bases, and 11 bases lay outside the gene matches. The CDR3 has 16 residues. This chain's CDR3 is CASSTSWTGGRETQYF. In DNA, the CDR3 is TGTGCCAGCAGCACTTCGTGGACAGGGGGTAGGGAGACCCAGTACTTC.

This chain links TRBV6-2 or TRBV6-3 with TRBJ2-7; 7 bases agree with TRBD1. This CDR3 spans 17 amino acids. Germline V lookup: CDR1 MNHEY, CDR2 SVGEGT. V shed 2 bases and J 1 base; nucleotides not matched to a gene: 11. CDR3 in amino acids: CASSYPSGTAPSYEQYF. CDR3 coding DNA: TGTGCCAGCAGTTACCCCTCCGGGACAGCCCCATCCTACGAGCAGTACTTC.

The rearrangement joins TRBV11-2 to TRBJ1-2, with 7 bases matching TRBD1. Germline CDR1 is SGHAT and CDR2 is FQNNGV. V gave up 2 bases and J gave up 3 bases; unmatched junction bases: 9. This CDR3 is 16 amino acids long. The CDR3 DNA is TGTGCCAGCAGCTTAACCTTCTGGCAGGGGGACTATGGCTACACCTTC. The encoded protein is CASSLTFWQGDYGYTF.

This CDR3 reads CSARGTVEPGNTIYF. The CDR3 DNA sequence: TGCAGTGCTAGGGGGACAGTTGAACCTGGAAACACCATATATTTT. The chain joins TRBV20-1 to TRBJ1-3; 7 bases agree with TRBD1. Unmatched junction bases numbered 7, after V lost 3 bases and J lost 2 bases. This CDR3 has 15 amino acids. Germline loops: CDR1 DFQATT, CDR2 SNEGSKA (reference sequence).

This clonotype is termed medium-sized. The V gene is TRBV10-2, the J gene TRBJ1-5, with D tentatively TRBD1 (6 bases). The CDR3 is 14 residues long. V lost 7 bases and J 0 bases, leaving 10 bases between the germline ends. Germline V CDR1 and CDR2: WSHSY, SAAADI. CDR3 amino acids: CASTDRNSNQPQHF. The CDR3 DNA reads as TGCGCCAGCACGGACAGAAATAGCAATCAGCCCCAGCATTTT.

In its sample, this clonotype was seen a few times. J is TRBJ2-1 and V is TRBV6-5, with 12 bases identical to TRBD1. This CDR3 has 17 amino acids. In germline, CDR1 is MNHEY, CDR2 SVGAGI. Trimming cost V 0 bases and J 7 bases; bases outside gene matches: 7. CDR3 residues: CASSYSSGTGGLNEQFF. CDR3 sequence (DNA): TGTGCCAGCAGTTACTCGTCGGGGACAGGGGGCCTAAATGAGCAGTTCTTC.

This clonotype was detected only a few times. V usage is TRBV28 and J usage is TRBJ1-1, with unresolved D. This CDR3 comprises 11 residues. Deletions cut 3 bases from V and 7 bases from J, with 6 bases between. CDR1 and CDR2 from the germline V gene are MDHEN and SYDVKM. Here the CDR3 DNA reads TGTGCCAGCAGTTTGACCTTTGAAGCTTTCTTT. It translates to CASSLTFEAFF.

This clonotype showed up just once. This chain connects TRBV10-3 to TRBJ2-2, with a possible D match to TRBD1 (6 bases). Per the germline V gene, CDR1 is ENHRY and CDR2 is SYGVKD. V gave up 2 bases and J gave up 1 base, with 8 bases separating them. This CDR3 has 15 residues. The DNA of the CDR3 is TGTGCCATCAGTGAGGCACAGGGGAACACCGGGGAGCTGTTTTTT. It encodes CAISEAQGNTGELFF.

V gene TRBV4-3 combines with J gene TRBJ1-3; D is perhaps TRBD1 (6 bases). The germline V gene encodes CDR1 LGHNA and CDR2 YSLEER. The CDR3 sequence is 16 residues long. Trimming took 2 bases from V and 0 from J, leaving 11 bases between them. The DNA of the CDR3 is TGCGCCAGCAGCCAATCAACAGGGAGCTCTGGAAACACCATATATTTT. It encodes CASSQSTGSSGNTIYF.

The chain is built from TRBV4-3 and TRBJ2-2; 9 bases agree with TRBD2. J lost 5 bases, V lost 0 bases, and 10 bases had no gene match. The CDR3 runs 18 residues. Germline loops: CDR1 LGHNA, CDR2 YSLEER. The CDR3 reads CASSQDVAGVVGTGELFF. In DNA, the CDR3 is TGCGCCAGCAGCCAAGATGTAGCGGGAGTAGTTGGGACCGGGGAGCTGTTTTTT.

This rearrangement joins TRBV7-2 to TRBJ2-7; 8 nucleotides agree with TRBD2. The CDR3 contains 16 residues. V was clipped by 3 bases and J by 3 bases; unmatched bases: 10. Germline CDR1 and CDR2: SGHTA and FQGNSA. DNA for the CDR3: TGTGCCAGCAGCTTGGAGACTAGCGACATTAACTACGAGCAGTACTTC. Translating gives CASSLETSDINYEQYF.

With regard to this clonotype: This likely comes from a read error, as the CDR3 has no conserved phenylalanine or tryptophan at its end. Because the CDR3's place on the DNA is in doubt, the DNA is left out and the CDR3 is given as listed by TCRdb. V is TRBV25-1 and J is TRBJ2-1; the table's D call, TRBD2, was not checked against the DNA. Germline values: CDR1 MGHDK, CDR2 SYGVNS. The CDR3 sequence runs 11 residues, both termini included. The CDR3 here is CASSLAHDRFI.

This clonotype was counted a few times. The V gene is TRBV29-1, the J gene TRBJ1-3; D remains unclear. V lost 5 bases, J lost 4 bases, and 12 bases lay in between. The germline V gene has CDR1 SQVTM and CDR2 ANQGSEA. The CDR3 has 13 residues. In DNA, the CDR3 is TGCAGCGTTCGCGGGCAGTCCGGAAACACCATATATTTT. Translating it yields CSVRGQSGNTIYF.

At least ten counts were recorded for this clonotype. The rearrangement uses TRBV12-3 or TRBV12-4 and TRBJ2-1; D call uncertain. The length of the CDR3 is 15 residues. The V and J ends lost 1 base and 7 bases respectively, with 14 bases between them. CDR3 amino acids: CASSLVRMDWNEQFF. CDR3 in DNA: TGTGCCAGCAGTTTAGTTCGTATGGATTGGAATGAGCAGTTCTTC.

V and J are TRBV11-3 and TRBJ2-1, with TRBD2 matching over 7 bases. This CDR3 is built from 15 residues. Germline lookup yields CDR1 SGHNT and CDR2 YENEEA. J was trimmed by 2 bases and V by 7 bases; bases with no gene match: 8. This chain's CDR3 is CASTPRAGAYNEQFF. DNA for the CDR3: TGTGCCAGCACCCCCCGGGCGGGAGCCTACAATGAGCAGTTCTTC.

The chain is built from TRBV7-2 and TRBJ2-5, with a tentative D call TRBD2 (5 bases). Germline V gene sequence: CDR1 SGHTA, CDR2 FQGNSA. The CDR3 consists of 15 residues. The V and J ends lost 5 bases and 5 bases respectively, with 18 bases between them. The CDR3 reads CASSPRTAQEETQYF. In nucleotides, the CDR3 is TGTGCCAGCAGCCCGCGGACTGCTCAAGAGGAGACCCAGTACTTC.

This clonotype has more than one count but fewer than ten. V usage is TRBV4-1 and J usage is TRBJ1-6; D is unclear. The ends were cut back, 1 base at V and 0 bases at J, with 13 bases in the middle. The CDR3 extends over 18 amino acids. Germline lookup yields CDR1 MGHRA and CDR2 YSYEKL. The CDR3 sequence is CASSQGVEASSYNSPLHF. CDR3 nucleotides: TGCGCCAGCAGCCAAGGTGTGGAGGCGAGCTCCTATAATTCACCCCTCCACTTT.